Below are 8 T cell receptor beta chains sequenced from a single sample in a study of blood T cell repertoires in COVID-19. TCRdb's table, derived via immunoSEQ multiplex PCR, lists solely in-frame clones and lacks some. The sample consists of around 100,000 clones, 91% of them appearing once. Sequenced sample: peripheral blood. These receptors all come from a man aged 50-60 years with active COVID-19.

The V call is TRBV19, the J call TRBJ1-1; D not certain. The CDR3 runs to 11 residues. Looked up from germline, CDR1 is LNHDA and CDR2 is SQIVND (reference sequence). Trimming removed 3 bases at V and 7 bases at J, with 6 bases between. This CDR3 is CASSIGREAFF. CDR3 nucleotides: TGTGCCAGTAGTATCGGTCGTGAAGCTTTCTTT. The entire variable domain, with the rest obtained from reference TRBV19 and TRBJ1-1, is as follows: DGGITQSPKYLFRKEGQNVTLSCEQNLNHDAMYWYRQDPGQGLRLIYYSQIVNDFQKGDIAEGYSVSREKKESFPLTVTSAQKNPTAFYLCASSIGREAFFGQGTRLTVV.

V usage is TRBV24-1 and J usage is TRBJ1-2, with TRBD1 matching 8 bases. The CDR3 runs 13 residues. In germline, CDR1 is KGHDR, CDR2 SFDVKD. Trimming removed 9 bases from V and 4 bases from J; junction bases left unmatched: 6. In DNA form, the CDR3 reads TGTGCCACCGGGGGACAGGAACCCTATGGCTACACCTTC. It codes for CATGGQEPYGYTF.

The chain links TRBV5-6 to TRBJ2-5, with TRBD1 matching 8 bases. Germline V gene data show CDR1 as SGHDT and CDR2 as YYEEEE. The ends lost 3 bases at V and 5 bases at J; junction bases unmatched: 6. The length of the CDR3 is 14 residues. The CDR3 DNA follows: TGTGCCAGCAGCTGGACAGGGCGCGGGGAGACCCAGTACTTC. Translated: CASSWTGRGETQYF. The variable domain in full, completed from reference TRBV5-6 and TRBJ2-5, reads DAGVTQSPTHLIKTRGQQVTLRCSPKSGHDTVSWYQQALGQGPQFIFQYYEEEERQRGNFPDRFSGHQFPNYSSELNVNALLLGDSALYLCASSWTGRGETQYFGPGTRLLVL.

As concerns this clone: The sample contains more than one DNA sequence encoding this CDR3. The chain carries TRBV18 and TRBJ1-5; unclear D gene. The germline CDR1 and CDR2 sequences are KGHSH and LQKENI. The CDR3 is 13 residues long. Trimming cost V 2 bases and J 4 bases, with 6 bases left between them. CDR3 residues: CASSPGQNQPQHF. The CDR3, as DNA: TGTGCCAGCTCACCAGGGCAGAATCAGCCCCAGCATTTT. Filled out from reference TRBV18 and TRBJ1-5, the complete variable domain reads NAGVMQNPRHLVRRRGQEARLRCSPMKGHSHVYWYRQLPEEGLKFMVYLQKENIIDESGMPKERFSAEFPKEGPSILRIQQVVRGDSAAYFCASSPGQNQPQHFGDGTRLSIL.

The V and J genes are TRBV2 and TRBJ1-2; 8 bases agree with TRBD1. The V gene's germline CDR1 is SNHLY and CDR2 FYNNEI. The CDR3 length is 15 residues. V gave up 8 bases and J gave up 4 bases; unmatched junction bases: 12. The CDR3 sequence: CASSGQVIGGYGYTF. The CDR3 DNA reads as TGTGCCAGCTCGGGACAGGTGATCGGAGGCTATGGCTACACCTTC.

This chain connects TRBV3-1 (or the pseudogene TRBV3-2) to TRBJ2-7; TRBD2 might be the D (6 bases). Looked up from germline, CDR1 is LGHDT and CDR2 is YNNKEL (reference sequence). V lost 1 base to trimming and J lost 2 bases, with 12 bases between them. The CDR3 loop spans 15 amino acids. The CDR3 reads CASSQGGPGAYEQYF. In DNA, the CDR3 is TGTGCCAGCAGCCAAGGGGGACCGGGGGCCTACGAGCAGTACTTC.

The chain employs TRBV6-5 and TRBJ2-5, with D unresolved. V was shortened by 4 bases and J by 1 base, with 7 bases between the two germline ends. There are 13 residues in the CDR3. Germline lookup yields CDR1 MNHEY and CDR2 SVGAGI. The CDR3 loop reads CASSSPGQETQYF. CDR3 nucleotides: TGTGCCAGCAGTTCTCCAGGCCAAGAGACCCAGTACTTC.

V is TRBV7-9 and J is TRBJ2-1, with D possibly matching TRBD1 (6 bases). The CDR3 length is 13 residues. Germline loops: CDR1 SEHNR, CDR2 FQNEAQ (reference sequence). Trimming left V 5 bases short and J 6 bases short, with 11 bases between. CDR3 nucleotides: TGTGCCAGCAGCCGAACAGGGATCAATGAGCAGTTCTTC. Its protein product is CASSRTGINEQFF. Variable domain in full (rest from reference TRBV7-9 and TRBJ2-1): DTGVSQNPRHKITKRGQNVTFRCDPISEHNRLYWYRQTLGQGPEFLTYFQNEAQLEKSRLLSDRFSAERPKGSFSTLEIQRTEQGDSAMYLCASSRTGINEQFFGPGTRLTVL.